These 8 T cell receptor beta chains share one sample of origin, sequenced in a study of T cell responses to AZD1222 COVID-19 vaccine. Sequencing used immunoSEQ multiplex PCR; TCRdb keeps in-frame clones, though not all of them. Of over 100,000 clones in the sample, about 86% were seen once. The specimen comprised peripheral blood, sampled on day 0 of AZD1222 vaccination. These receptors came from an adult in good health.

J is TRBJ1-5 and V is TRBV6-5, with a tentative D call TRBD1 (5 bases). Per the germline V gene, CDR1 is MNHEY and CDR2 is SVGAGI. The CDR3 sequence is 13 residues long. The V end was cut by 2 bases, the J end by 4 bases, with 6 bases between. CDR3 DNA sequence: TGTGCCAGCAGTTACGACAGTAATCAGCCCCAGCATTTT. The encoded protein is CASSYDSNQPQHF.

A word on this clone: Other nucleotide sequences from this sample produce the same CDR3. The gene calls are TRBV12-3 or TRBV12-4 and TRBJ1-1; D gene uncertain. V was pared by 5 bases and J by 0 bases, with 7 bases between. The CDR3 loop spans 13 amino acids. The CDR3 region is CASSPYMNTEAFF. In nucleotides, the CDR3 is TGTGCCAGCAGTCCCTATATGAACACTGAAGCTTTCTTT.

The rearrangement joins TRBV6-5 to TRBJ1-2, with D uncertain. This CDR3 has 13 amino acids. Trimming cost V 2 bases and J 7 bases, with 11 bases left between them. The germline V gene encodes CDR1 MNHEY and CDR2 SVGAGI. DNA for the CDR3: TGTGCCAGCAGTTACATAAAGGGTGGTGGCTACACCTTC. Translating it yields CASSYIKGGGYTF.

This clone appeared a single time. The V gene is TRBV11-2, the J gene TRBJ1-3; TRBD1 matches at 7 bases. The CDR3 is made up of 14 amino acids. Germline V gene lookup returns CDR1 SGHAT and CDR2 FQNNGV. The V segment lost 5 bases and the J segment 5 bases; nucleotides outside the gene matches: 6. CDR3 sequence (DNA): TGTGCCAGCAGCGTCCGACAGGGAAGAAACACCATATATTTT. This gives the protein CASSVRQGRNTIYF.

V gene TRBV6-2 or TRBV6-3 combines with J gene TRBJ2-1; possible D gene TRBD1, 6 bases. There are 14 residues in the CDR3. Germline CDR1 and CDR2: MNHEY and SVGEGT. V lost 0 bases to trimming and J lost 4 bases, with 7 bases between them. In nucleotides, the CDR3 is TGTGCCAGCAGTTACTCGACAGGATACAATGAGCAGTTCTTC. Amino acid sequence: CASSYSTGYNEQFF.

This chain links TRBV3-1 (or the pseudogene TRBV3-2) with TRBJ1-1; D is possibly TRBD1 (5 bases). The germline V gene has CDR1 LGHDT and CDR2 YNNKEL (reference sequence). This CDR3 contains 14 residues. Trimming removed 2 bases from V and 1 base from J, with 8 bases in between. The CDR3 DNA follows: TGTGCCAGCAGCCAATGGGGACCGAACACTGAAGCTTTCTTT. Amino acids: CASSQWGPNTEAFF.

This clone showed up just once. The chain is built from TRBV18 and TRBJ2-2, with 9 nucleotides matching TRBD2. This CDR3 contains 18 residues. Trimming cost V 2 bases and J 2 bases; bases outside gene matches: 9. Germline V gene lookup returns CDR1 KGHSH and CDR2 LQKENI. In DNA form, the CDR3 reads TGTGCCAGCTCACCAAGCCCAGCGGGGGGAACAAACACCGGGGAGCTGTTTTTT. Amino acid sequence: CASSPSPAGGTNTGELFF.

The chain is built from TRBV18 and TRBJ1-1; D possibly corresponds to TRBD1 (6 bases). The CDR3 has 14 residues. With 2 bases removed from V and 4 bases from J, the gap between germline ends came to 11 bases. The germline V gene has CDR1 KGHSH and CDR2 LQKENI. The CDR3 spells CASSPTGLGTEAFF. The CDR3 bases are TGTGCCAGCTCACCAACAGGGTTAGGCACTGAAGCTTTCTTT.